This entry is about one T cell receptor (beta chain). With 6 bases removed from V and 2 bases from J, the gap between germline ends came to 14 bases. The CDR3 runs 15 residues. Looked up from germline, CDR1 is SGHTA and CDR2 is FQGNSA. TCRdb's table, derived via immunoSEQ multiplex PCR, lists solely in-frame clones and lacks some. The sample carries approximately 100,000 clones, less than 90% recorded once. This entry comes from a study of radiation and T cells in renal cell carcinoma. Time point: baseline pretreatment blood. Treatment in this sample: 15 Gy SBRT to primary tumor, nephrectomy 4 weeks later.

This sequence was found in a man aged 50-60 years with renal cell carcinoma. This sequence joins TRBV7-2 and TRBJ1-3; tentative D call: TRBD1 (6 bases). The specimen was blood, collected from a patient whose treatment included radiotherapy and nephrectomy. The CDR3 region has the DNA TGTGCCAGCAGTCCACCAGCAGGGGCTGGAAACACCATATATTTT. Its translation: CASSPPAGAGNTIYF.